The 8 T cell receptor beta chains presented below share a single source sample, sequenced in a study of blood T cell repertoires in COVID-19. Generated by immunoSEQ multiplex PCR, the TCRdb table keeps only in-frame clones and is missing some. The data hold almost 300,000 clones, with roughly 89% observed a single time. The source material was peripheral blood. Every receptor here comes from a young woman with COVID-19, enrolled during active disease.

The rearrangement uses TRBV19 and TRBJ2-4; TRBD1 aligns across 9 bases. With V trimmed by 2 bases and J by 6 bases, 8 bases remained unmatched. The CDR3 loop spans 16 amino acids. Germline lookup yields CDR1 LNHDA and CDR2 SQIVND (reference sequence). DNA for the CDR3: TGTGCCAGTAGTATAATGGGACAGGGACCCTTAAACATTCAGTACTTC. It translates to CASSIMGQGPLNIQYF.

The gene calls are TRBV24-1 and TRBJ1-2; D may be TRBD1 (6 bases). The CDR3 sequence is 15 residues long. Between the trimmed V and J ends, which lost 3 bases and 1 base, there was a span of 11 bases. CDR1 KGHDR and CDR2 SFDVKD come from the germline V gene. CDR3 nucleotides: TGTGCCACCAGTGATCTGACAGGTTTTAACTATGGCTACACCTTC. Translation gives CATSDLTGFNYGYTF.

The V gene is TRBV24-1, the J gene TRBJ2-2; no firm D call. V was pared by 1 base and J by 4 bases, with 9 bases between. The germline V gene encodes CDR1 KGHDR and CDR2 SFDVKD. The CDR3 length is 15 residues. The CDR3 here is CATSDFGGTTGELFF. DNA for the CDR3: TGTGCCACCAGTGATTTCGGCGGAACCACCGGGGAGCTGTTTTTT.

This clone was counted only a few times. The chain carries TRBV15 and TRBJ2-3; unclear D gene. The germline V gene has CDR1 LNHNV and CDR2 YYDKDF (reference sequence). CDR3 length equals 13 residues. V lost 1 base and J lost 6, with 8 bases in between. The CDR3: CATSRGASDTQYF. CDR3 in DNA: TGTGCCACCAGCAGAGGCGCTTCTGATACGCAGTATTTT.

The chain is built from TRBV7-6 and TRBJ1-3, with TRBD1 matching over 8 bases. The CDR3 covers 18 residues. V lost 1 base to trimming and J lost 0 bases; unmatched junction nucleotides: 8. CDR1 and CDR2 from the germline V gene are SGHVS and FNYEAQ. The CDR3 spells CASSLGSGTGLSGNTIYF. For the CDR3, the DNA is TGTGCCAGCAGCTTAGGTTCAGGGACAGGTCTCTCTGGAAACACCATATATTTT.

This clone was counted a few times. The V call is TRBV2, the J call TRBJ1-5; tentatively, D is TRBD1 (6 bases). Germline values: CDR1 SNHLY, CDR2 FYNNEI. With 8 bases removed from V and 0 bases from J, the gap between germline ends came to 8 bases. The length of the CDR3 is 13 residues. The DNA of the CDR3 is TGTGCCAGCGGACAGATTAGCAATCAGCCCCAGCATTTT. It translates to CASGQISNQPQHF.

The chain carries TRBV28 and TRBJ1-2; 12 bases fit TRBD1. V gave up 4 bases and J gave up 8 bases; unmatched junction bases: 11. This CDR3 spans 16 amino acids. Germline-derived CDR1 and CDR2 are MDHEN and SYDVKM. DNA for the CDR3: TGTGCCAGCAGTTACCAACCGGGACAGGGGGCCGAGGGCTACACCTTC. It is translated as CASSYQPGQGAEGYTF.

The V and J genes are TRBV5-6 and TRBJ1-6, with D perhaps TRBD1 (6 bases). V lost 5 bases and J 10 bases, leaving 10 bases between the germline ends. The germline gives CDR1 SGHDT, CDR2 YYEEEE. The CDR3 has 12 residues. As DNA, the CDR3 is TGTGCCAGCAGACTGGACAGATCACCCCTCCACTTT. Translating it yields CASRLDRSPLHF.